Described below is a single T cell receptor beta chain sequence and its context. Its cognate antigen is unknown. A read error may produce the germline difference seen at one junction end. This sample was taken from a study of blood T cells in healthy people across ages. The CDR3 loop spans 17 amino acids. Germline CDR1 and CDR2: MGHDK and SYGVNS. The authors ran a second PCR of about 6 to 12 cycles using a sample-barcoded 5' primer and a J-beta primer mix. Every cDNA molecule carried a tag from a template-switch adaptor bearing 12 random nucleotides. All samples gave at least 3 million CDR3-containing paired-end reads. TCRdb passed the 5' RACE reads through MiXCR, listing each CDR3 protein once. The sample shows over 1.5 million distinct CDR3 sequences, 40% to 55% of them seen only once. Study results and caveats: Shifts in expanded clonotypes may have been confounded by donor CMV status, which was unknown.

Isolating PBMCs gave at least 6.5 million of these cells per sample. The V gene is TRBV25-1, the J gene TRBJ1-4, with 7 bases fitting TRBD1. What was sequenced was blood. The receptor was isolated from a woman aged 40-49 years in good health. Here the CDR3 DNA reads TGTGCCAGCCATCCTTCCCTCGGACAGGCAACTAATGAAAACCTGTTTTTT. Residues: CASHPSLGQATNENLFF.